The 15 T cell receptor beta chains presented below share a single source sample, sequenced in a study of cytomegalovirus exposure and HLA in healthy donors. PCR amplification relied on 60 Vbeta primers (plus 13 Jbeta primers). Only in-frame clones appear in the TCRdb table, and some are missing; sequencing was by immunoSEQ multiplex PCR. The sample lists tens of thousands of clones, around 64% seen once, with roughly 3% in the top ten. The sample taken for sequencing was PBMCs. These receptors all stem from a woman between 45 and 65 years old in good health and CMV-seronegative.

A single count supports this clone. The chain employs TRBV5-4 and TRBJ2-1, with D perhaps TRBD2 (6 bases). Germline V gene lookup returns CDR1 SGHNT and CDR2 YYREEE (reference sequence). V dropped 2 bases and J dropped 1 base, with 7 bases sitting between them. The CDR3 covers 14 residues. In DNA form, the CDR3 reads TGTGCCAGCAGCTTCGGACTATCCTACAATGAGCAGTTCTTC. Its translation: CASSFGLSYNEQFF.

J is TRBJ2-2 and V is TRBV5-1; 15 bases match TRBD2. In germline, CDR1 is SGHRS, CDR2 YFSETQ. The CDR3 has 18 residues. J lost 1 base, V lost 4 bases, and 5 bases had no gene match. CDR3 coding DNA: TGCGCCAGCAGCCCCCGGACTAGCGGGAGGGGGAACACCGGGGAGCTGTTTTTT. Its translation is CASSPRTSGRGNTGELFF.

There are a few counts of this clone. The genes are TRBV18 and TRBJ2-5; 8 bases line up with TRBD1. Germline-derived CDR1 and CDR2 are KGHSH and LQKENI. The CDR3 totals 16 residues. The trim removed 3 bases at V and 4 bases at J, leaving 10 bases unmatched. CDR3 DNA sequence: TGTGCCAGCTCACCTAAAATCAGGGGGCTAAGAGAGACCCAGTACTTC. Amino acid sequence: CASSPKIRGLRETQYF.

The chain carries TRBV13 and TRBJ2-3, with TRBD2 matching 14 bases. Germline V lookup: CDR1 PRHDT, CDR2 FYEKMQ (reference sequence). V lost 5 bases, J lost 4 bases, and 8 bases stayed unmatched. CDR3 size: 17 residues. The CDR3 DNA reads as TGTGCCAGCAGCGGGGGACTAGCGGGAGCAGGGGCAGATACGCAGTATTTT. Amino acids: CASSGGLAGAGADTQYF.

This clone was seen at least ten times. CDR3 protein: CASSPRGARVEKLFF. CDR3 nucleotides: TGTGCCAGCAGTCCCCGGGGGGCCCGGGTTGAAAAACTGTTTTTT. The chain employs TRBV25-1 and TRBJ1-4, with TRBD1 as a possible D gene (6 bases). CDR1 MGHDK and CDR2 SYGVNS come from the germline V gene. The CDR3 consists of 15 residues. Trimming took off 5 bases at V and 7 bases at J, with 17 bases between the two ends.

The rearrangement joins TRBV29-1 to TRBJ2-5, with 10 bases fitting TRBD1. The V gene end was trimmed by 5 bases and the J gene end by 7 bases; junction bases not matched to a gene: 10. CDR3 length: 14 residues. Germline V gene lookup returns CDR1 SQVTM and CDR2 ANQGSEA. In DNA form, the CDR3 reads TGCAGCGTTTTATCTGGGACAGGGGAAGGGACCCAGTACTTC. This encodes CSVLSGTGEGTQYF.

This rearrangement joins TRBV7-6 to TRBJ2-7, with 7 bases that match TRBD2. The CDR3 length is 15 residues. Losses at the gene ends were 1 base for V and 3 bases for J; bases not matched to a gene: 6. Germline CDR1 SGHVS, CDR2 FNYEAQ. This chain's CDR3 is CASSLVGGPNYEQYF. The CDR3 nucleotides are TGTGCCAGCAGCTTAGTGGGAGGGCCTAACTACGAGCAGTACTTC.

This rearrangement joins TRBV6-5 to TRBJ2-7; D ambiguous. This CDR3 is 12 amino acids long. Germline CDR1 is MNHEY and CDR2 is SVGAGI. The V end was cut by 5 bases, the J end by 5 bases, with 10 bases between. The CDR3 region has the DNA TGTGCCAGCAGTCAAAGTGGGCACGAGCAGTACTTC. Protein product: CASSQSGHEQYF.

This clone was detected a few times. CDR3 DNA: TGTGCCAGCAGCCCCGGGGGTACGTGGGGCGAGCAGTACTTC. Encoded protein: CASSPGGTWGEQYF. V and J are TRBV7-2 and TRBJ2-7, with D possibly TRBD2 on 6 matching bases. Per the germline V gene, CDR1 is SGHTA and CDR2 is FQGNSA. CDR3 size: 14 residues. Trimming left V 5 bases short and J 6 bases short, with 17 bases between.

The chain uses TRBV28 and TRBJ2-7; the match to TRBD2 covers 8 bases. The CDR3 consists of 15 residues. Trimming at V came to 0 bases and at J to 7 bases, leaving 8 bases not matched to a gene. The germline V gene encodes CDR1 MDHEN and CDR2 SYDVKM. DNA of the CDR3: TGTGCCAGCAGTTTATGGAGCGGGGGTGGAGGGGAGCAGTACTTC. This gives the protein CASSLWSGGGGEQYF.

The chain uses TRBV6-4 and TRBJ1-1; a possible D gene is TRBD1 (5 bases). The CDR3 consists of 17 residues. From germline, CDR1 is MRHNA and CDR2 SNTAGT. Trimming removed 4 bases at V and 0 bases at J, with 18 bases between. CDR3 loop: CASSVPSAGTMNTEAFF. The CDR3 bases are TGTGCCAGCAGTGTCCCTTCGGCAGGGACTATGAACACTGAAGCTTTCTTT.

This chain connects TRBV27 to TRBJ1-1; TRBD1 is a possible D gene (6 bases). From germline, CDR1 is MNHEY and CDR2 SMNVEV (reference sequence). This CDR3 comprises 14 residues. V lost 4 bases and J 0 bases, leaving 9 bases between the germline ends. CDR3 sequence: CASSYRAMNTEAFF. Here the CDR3 DNA reads TGTGCCAGCAGTTACAGGGCGATGAACACTGAAGCTTTCTTT.

There are a few counts of this clone. The chain links TRBV4-1 to TRBJ1-1, with 7 nucleotides matching TRBD1. Germline V gives CDR1 MGHRA, CDR2 YSYEKL. This CDR3 comprises 15 residues. V trimming: 1 base; J trimming: 6 bases; junction bases outside the gene matches: 8. The CDR3 bases are TGCGCCAGCAGCCAAGGCAGGGACAGTTCGGCTGAAGCTTTCTTT. This codes for CASSQGRDSSAEAFF.

The V and J genes are TRBV7-9 and TRBJ2-7, with 7 bases identical to TRBD1. V lost 8 bases to trimming and J lost 4 bases; unmatched junction nucleotides: 5. This CDR3 has 12 residues. CDR1 and CDR2 from the germline V gene are SEHNR and FQNEAQ (reference sequence). The DNA for the CDR3 is TGTGCCAGCGGGGGACAGAATTACGAGCAGTACTTC. The encoded protein is CASGGQNYEQYF. The full variable domain, in which reference TRBV7-9 and TRBJ2-7 provide the parts outside the CDR3, is DTGVSQNPRHKITKRGQNVTFRCDPISEHNRLYWYRQTLGQGPEFLTYFQNEAQLEKSRLLSDRFSAERPKGSFSTLEIQRTEQGDSAMYLCASGGQNYEQYFGPGTRLTVT.

V usage is TRBV4-1 and J usage is TRBJ2-1, with D maybe TRBD1 (6 bases). Germline CDR1 MGHRA, CDR2 YSYEKL. The germline V and J ends were trimmed by 4 bases and 4 bases, with 14 bases remaining between them. This CDR3 spans 15 amino acids. The CDR3 loop reads CASSPLIQGYNEQFF. As DNA, the CDR3 is TGCGCCAGCAGCCCGTTGATTCAGGGGTACAATGAGCAGTTCTTC.